This TCR beta chain originates from a study of CD8 T cells in Susac syndrome. Germline V gene sequence: CDR1 DFQATT, CDR2 SNEGSKA (reference sequence). The CDR3 runs to 17 residues. J lost 0 bases, V lost 5 bases, and 13 bases had no gene match. With random hexamers, reverse transcription was performed on roughly 0.5 to 1 ug of RNA. TCRdb recomputed calls from the immunoSEQ multiplex PCR reads with MiXCR, one row per CDR3 protein. The sample includes 20,000 to 25,000 distinct CDR3 sequences, 85% to 95% of them seen just once. The receptor was derived from a human donor in good health. This chain joins TRBV20-1 and TRBJ2-3, with TRBD2 matching 8 bases. The sequenced material came from CD8+ T cells from PBMCs. CDR3 region: CSAYPLTGGPSTDTQYF. The DNA of the CDR3 is TGCAGTGCTTACCCCCTAACGGGGGGGCCCAGCACAGATACGCAGTATTTT.